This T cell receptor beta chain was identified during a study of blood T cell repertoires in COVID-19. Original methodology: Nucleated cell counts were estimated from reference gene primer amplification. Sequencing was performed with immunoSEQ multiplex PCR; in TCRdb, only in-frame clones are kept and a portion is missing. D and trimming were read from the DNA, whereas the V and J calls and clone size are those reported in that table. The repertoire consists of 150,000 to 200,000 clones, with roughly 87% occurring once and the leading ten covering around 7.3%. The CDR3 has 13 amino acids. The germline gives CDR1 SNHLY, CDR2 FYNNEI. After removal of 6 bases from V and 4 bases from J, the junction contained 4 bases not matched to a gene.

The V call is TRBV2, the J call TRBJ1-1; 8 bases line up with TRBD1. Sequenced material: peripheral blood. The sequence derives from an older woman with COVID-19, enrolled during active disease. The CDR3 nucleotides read TGTGCCAGCAGCCCAGGGGGCATCACTGAAGCTTTCTTT. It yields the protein CASSPGGITEAFF.